This T cell receptor (beta chain) is drawn from a study of T cells in Graves' hyperthyroidism and ophthalmopathy. Across the whole study: Peripheral blood was acquired at first diagnosis, ahead of any therapy whatsoever.

This clonotype was seen many times. Active moderate-to-severe ophthalmopathy, Clinical Activity Score at least 3, NOSPECS at least 4, under 3 months' duration. RNA transcripts yielded amplified TCR beta CDR3 regions. First-round RT-PCR targeting the TCR CDR3 was performed with the HTBI primer set. Using its own MiXCR run on the multiplex PCR reads, TCRdb lists one record per CDR3 protein. The sample lists around 300,000 distinct CDR3 sequences, around 13% occurring once. The germline V gene encodes CDR1 LGHNT and CDR2 FRNRAP. The CDR3 totals 17 residues. The V and J ends lost 0 bases and 3 bases respectively, with 14 bases between them.

Sequencing was carried out using blood. This chain joins TRBV12-5 and TRBJ2-2; D might be TRBD1 (6 bases). The origin of this receptor is a woman aged 40-49 years with Graves' ophthalmopathy. CDR3 region: CASGLVSPQGYTGELFF. Written as DNA, the CDR3 is TGTGCTAGTGGTTTGGTATCCCCCCAGGGGTACACCGGGGAGCTGTTTTTT.